This T cell receptor (beta chain) emerged from a study of breast tumors, draining lymph nodes, adjacent tissues. TCRdb used MiXCR to reprocess the multiplex PCR reads, holding one entry per CDR3 protein. The table includes 250,000 or so distinct CDR3 sequences, over 30% detected once. Samples came from axillary lymph nodes draining the breast cancer. There are many counts of this clonotype. The CDR3 loop spans 13 amino acids. V lost 7 bases and J lost 0, with 8 bases in between. Germline CDR1 is MRHNA and CDR2 is SNTAGT. This chain joins TRBV6-4 and TRBJ2-3; D remains unclear. The TCR originated in a female donor with breast cancer. Some clones in this sample may be carry-over from other donors' samples. Sequencing was carried out using axillary lymph node tissue. The CDR3 coding sequence is TGTGCCAGCAAGGAGACTAGCACAGATACGCAGTATTTT. It translates to CASKETSTDTQYF.